This T cell receptor beta chain stems from a study of blood T cell repertoires in COVID-19. Study at large: The analysed material was cDNA or gDNA that came from T cells, B-cell-depleted T cells, or PBMCs.

How the authors handled the data: Reference gene primer amplification gave nucleated cell count estimates. The method was immunoSEQ multiplex PCR; TCRdb's version includes in-frame clones alone and lacks a portion of them. The V and J calls and clone size come from that table; D and trimming were worked out from the DNA. The sample yields about 230,000 clones, around 86% seen once. V was pared by 4 bases and J by 0 bases, with 17 bases between. This CDR3 has 17 amino acids. Germline V gene data show CDR1 as SGHRS and CDR2 as YFSETQ. Patients from Seattle were sampled longitudinally, starting during active infection.

J is TRBJ2-1 and V is TRBV5-1, with a possible D match to TRBD1 (5 bases). This receptor was obtained from a man aged 50 or older with COVID-19, enrolled during active disease. Material for sequencing was peripheral blood. The CDR3: CASSRVLGPSSYNEQFF. In nucleotides, the CDR3 is TGCGCCAGCAGCCGAGTTCTGGGGCCTTCCTCCTACAATGAGCAGTTCTTC.